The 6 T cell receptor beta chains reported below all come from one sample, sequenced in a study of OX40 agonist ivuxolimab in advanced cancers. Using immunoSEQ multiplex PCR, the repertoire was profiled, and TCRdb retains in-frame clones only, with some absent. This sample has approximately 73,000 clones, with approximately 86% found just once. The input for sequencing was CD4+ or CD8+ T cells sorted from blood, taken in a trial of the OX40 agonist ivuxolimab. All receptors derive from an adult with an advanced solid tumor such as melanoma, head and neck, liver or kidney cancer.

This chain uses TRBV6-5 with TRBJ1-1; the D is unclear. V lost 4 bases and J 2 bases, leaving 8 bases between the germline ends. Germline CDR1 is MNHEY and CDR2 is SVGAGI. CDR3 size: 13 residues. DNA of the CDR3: TGTGCCAGCAGTTGGGGAATTAACACTGAAGCTTTCTTT. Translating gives CASSWGINTEAFF.

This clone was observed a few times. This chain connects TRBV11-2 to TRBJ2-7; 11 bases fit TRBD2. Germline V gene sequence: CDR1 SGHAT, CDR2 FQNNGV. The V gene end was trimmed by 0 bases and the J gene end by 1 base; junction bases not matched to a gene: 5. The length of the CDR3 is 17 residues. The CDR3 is CASSLEAGTSGSYEQYF. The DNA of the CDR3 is TGTGCCAGCAGCTTAGAGGCCGGGACTAGCGGATCCTACGAGCAGTACTTC.

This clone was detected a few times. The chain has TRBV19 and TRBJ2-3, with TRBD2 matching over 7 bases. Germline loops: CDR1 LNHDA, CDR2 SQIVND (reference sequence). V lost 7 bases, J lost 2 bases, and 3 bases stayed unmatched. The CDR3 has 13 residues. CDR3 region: CASNQRDTDTQYF. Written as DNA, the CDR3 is TGTGCCAGTAACCAGCGGGACACAGATACGCAGTATTTT.

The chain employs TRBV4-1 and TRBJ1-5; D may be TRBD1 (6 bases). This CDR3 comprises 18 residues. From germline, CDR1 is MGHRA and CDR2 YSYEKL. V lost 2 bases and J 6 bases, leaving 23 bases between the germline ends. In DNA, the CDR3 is TGCGCCAGCAGCCAACCCCCGCGCTTGGCAGGGGTGGGTCAGCCCCAGCATTTT. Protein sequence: CASSQPPRLAGVGQPQHF.

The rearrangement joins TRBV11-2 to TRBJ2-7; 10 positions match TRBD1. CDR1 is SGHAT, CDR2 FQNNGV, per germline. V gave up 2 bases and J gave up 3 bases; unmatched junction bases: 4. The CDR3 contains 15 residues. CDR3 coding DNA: TGTGCCAGCAGCTTACTAAGGACAGGGGGCTACGAGCAGTACTTC. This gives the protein CASSLLRTGGYEQYF. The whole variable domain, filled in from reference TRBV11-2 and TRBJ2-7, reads EAGVAQSPRYKIIEKRQSVAFWCNPISGHATLYWYQQILGQGPKLLIQFQNNGVVDDSQLPKDRFSAERLKGVDSTLKIQPAKLEDSAVYLCASSLLRTGGYEQYFGPGTRLTVT.

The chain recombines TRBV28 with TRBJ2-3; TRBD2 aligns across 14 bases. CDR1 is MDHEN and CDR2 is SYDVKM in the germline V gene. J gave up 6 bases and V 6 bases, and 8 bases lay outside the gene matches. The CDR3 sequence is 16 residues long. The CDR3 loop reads CASSQTSGGDPDTQYF. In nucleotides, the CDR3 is TGTGCCAGCAGCCAGACTAGCGGGGGGGACCCCGATACGCAGTATTTT. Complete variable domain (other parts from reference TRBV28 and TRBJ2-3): DVKVTQSSRYLVKRTGEKVFLECVQDMDHENMFWYRQDPGLGLRLIYFSYDVKMKEKGDIPEGYSVSREKKERFSLILESASTNQTSMYLCASSQTSGGDPDTQYFGPGTRLTVL.